Given below is one TCR beta chain in context. What it binds is not known. The donors were part of the validation cohort of 120 or so subjects. That cohort was separate from the first cohort, which comprised fewer than 800 subjects. This sample stems from a study of cytomegalovirus exposure and HLA in healthy donors. Study results and limitations: Among the CMV-associated chains, three were confirmed in vitro as specific for CMV antigens. Listed as cytomegalovirus-associated were over 150 TCR beta chains.

CDR3 size: 14 residues. Looked up from germline, CDR1 is SEHNR and CDR2 is FQNEAQ (reference sequence). Trimming pared 3 bases from V and 0 bases from J, leaving 6 bases between. Profiling relied on immunoSEQ multiplex PCR, and the TCRdb table lists in-frame clones only, not all of them. The sample holds approximately 98,000 clones, about 85% seen once. The chain employs TRBV7-9 and TRBJ1-5; D not resolved. This clonotype originated in a woman under 30 in good health and CMV-seronegative. Sequenced: PBMCs. DNA for the CDR3: TGTGCCAGCAGCTTCGACAATAGCAATCAGCCCCAGCATTTT. Encoded protein: CASSFDNSNQPQHF.